This T cell receptor beta chain was observed in a study of blood T cell repertoires in COVID-19. Study-level information: Sites across the United States, Italy and Spain contributed samples from acute and convalescent COVID-19.

Among Cohort 3 donors, those recovered had two negative PCRs, clearance, or symptom resolution. V was pared by 8 bases and J by 4 bases, with 19 bases between. Germline V CDR1 and CDR2: LGHDT, YNNKEL (reference sequence). This CDR3 has 15 amino acids. Under the authors' procedure: Cell counts per sample came from amplifying reference gene primers. Sequencing was performed with immunoSEQ multiplex PCR; in TCRdb, only in-frame clones are kept and a portion is missing. V and J calls and clone size are as listed in that table; D and trimming were resolved from the DNA. The table includes just over 350,000 clones, less than 90% detected once.

The chain combines TRBV3-1 (or the pseudogene TRBV3-2) with TRBJ2-3; maybe TRBD1 (6 bases). What was sequenced was PBMCs or T cells enriched from blood (not recorded which). The receptor was isolated from a woman aged 25 to 39 who had recovered from COVID-19. The chain's CDR3 is CASSQGQGTADTQYF. In nucleotides, the CDR3 is TGTGCCAGCTCCCAGGGTCAGGGGACCGCAGATACGCAGTATTTT.